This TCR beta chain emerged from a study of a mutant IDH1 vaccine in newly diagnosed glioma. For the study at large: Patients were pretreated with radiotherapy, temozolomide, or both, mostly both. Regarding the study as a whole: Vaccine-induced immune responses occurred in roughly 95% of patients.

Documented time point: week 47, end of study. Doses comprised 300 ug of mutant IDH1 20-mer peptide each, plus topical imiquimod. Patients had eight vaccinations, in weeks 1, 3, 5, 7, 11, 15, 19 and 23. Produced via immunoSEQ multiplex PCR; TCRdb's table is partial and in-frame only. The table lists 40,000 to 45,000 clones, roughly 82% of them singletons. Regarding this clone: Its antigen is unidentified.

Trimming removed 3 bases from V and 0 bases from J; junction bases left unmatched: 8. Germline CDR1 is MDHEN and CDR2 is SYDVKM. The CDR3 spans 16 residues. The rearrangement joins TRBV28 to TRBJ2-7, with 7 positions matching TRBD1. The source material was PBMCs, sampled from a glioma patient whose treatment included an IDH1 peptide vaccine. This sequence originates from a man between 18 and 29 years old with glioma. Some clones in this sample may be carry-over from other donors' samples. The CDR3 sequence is CASSFDRQGSSYEQYF. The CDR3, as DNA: TGTGCCAGCAGTTTCGATCGACAGGGAAGCTCCTACGAGCAGTACTTC.